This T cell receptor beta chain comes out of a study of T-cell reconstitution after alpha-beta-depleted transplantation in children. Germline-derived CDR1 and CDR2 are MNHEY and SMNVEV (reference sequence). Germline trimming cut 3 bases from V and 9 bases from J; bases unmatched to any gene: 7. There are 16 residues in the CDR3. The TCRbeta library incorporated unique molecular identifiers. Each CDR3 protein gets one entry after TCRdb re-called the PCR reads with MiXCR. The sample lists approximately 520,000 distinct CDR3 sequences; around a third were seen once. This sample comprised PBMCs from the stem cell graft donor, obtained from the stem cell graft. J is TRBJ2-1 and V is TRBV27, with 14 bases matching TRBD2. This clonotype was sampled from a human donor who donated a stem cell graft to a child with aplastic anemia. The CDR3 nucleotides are TGTGCCAGCAGTTTGACTAGCGGGAGGGCCGGGAGTGAGCAGTTCTTC. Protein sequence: CASSLTSGRAGSEQFF.